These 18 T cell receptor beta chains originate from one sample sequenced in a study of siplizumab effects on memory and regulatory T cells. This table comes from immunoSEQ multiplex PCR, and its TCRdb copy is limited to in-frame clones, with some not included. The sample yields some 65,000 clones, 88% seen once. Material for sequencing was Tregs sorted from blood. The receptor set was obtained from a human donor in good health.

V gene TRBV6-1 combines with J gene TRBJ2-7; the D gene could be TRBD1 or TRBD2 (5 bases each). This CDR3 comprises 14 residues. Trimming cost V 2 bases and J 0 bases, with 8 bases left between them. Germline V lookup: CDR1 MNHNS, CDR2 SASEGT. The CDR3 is CASSEWGTSYEQYF. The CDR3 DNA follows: TGTGCCAGCAGTGAATGGGGGACCTCCTACGAGCAGTACTTC.

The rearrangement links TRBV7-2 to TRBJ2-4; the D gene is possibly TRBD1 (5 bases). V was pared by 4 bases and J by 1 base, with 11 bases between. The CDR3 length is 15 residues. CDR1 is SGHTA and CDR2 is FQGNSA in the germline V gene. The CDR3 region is CASSSKGFAKNIQYF. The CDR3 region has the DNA TGTGCCAGCAGCTCGAAGGGGTTTGCCAAAAACATTCAGTACTTC.

CDR3 in amino acids: CASSPRAWDTEAFF. CDR3 sequence (DNA): TGTGCCAGCTCACCACGGGCGTGGGACACTGAAGCTTTCTTT. The chain links TRBV18 to TRBJ1-1; D gene uncertain. Trimming removed 1 base from V and 3 bases from J, with 9 bases in between. The CDR3 has 14 residues. In germline, CDR1 is KGHSH, CDR2 LQKENI. Complete variable domain (other parts from reference TRBV18 and TRBJ1-1): NAGVMQNPRHLVRRRGQEARLRCSPMKGHSHVYWYRQLPEEGLKFMVYLQKENIIDESGMPKERFSAEFPKEGPSILRIQQVVRGDSAAYFCASSPRAWDTEAFFGQGTRLTVV.

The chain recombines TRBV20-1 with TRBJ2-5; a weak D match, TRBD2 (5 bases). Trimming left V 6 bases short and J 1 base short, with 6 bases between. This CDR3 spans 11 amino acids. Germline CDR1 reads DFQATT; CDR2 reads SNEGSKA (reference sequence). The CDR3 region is CSAGIQETQYF. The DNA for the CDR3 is TGCAGTGCCGGGATCCAAGAGACCCAGTACTTC.

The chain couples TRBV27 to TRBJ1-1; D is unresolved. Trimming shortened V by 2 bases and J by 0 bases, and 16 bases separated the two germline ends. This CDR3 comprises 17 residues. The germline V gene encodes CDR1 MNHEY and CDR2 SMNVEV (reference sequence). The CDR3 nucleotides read TGTGCCAGCAGTTTAAAACCCTTCCCACCGATGAACACTGAAGCTTTCTTT. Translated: CASSLKPFPPMNTEAFF.

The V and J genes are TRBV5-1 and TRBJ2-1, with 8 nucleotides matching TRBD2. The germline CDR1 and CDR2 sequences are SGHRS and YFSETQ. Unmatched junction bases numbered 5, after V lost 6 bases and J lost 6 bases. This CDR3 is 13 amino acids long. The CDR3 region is CASTGTSSNEQFF. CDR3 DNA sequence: TGCGCCAGCACCGGGACTAGTAGCAATGAGCAGTTCTTC.

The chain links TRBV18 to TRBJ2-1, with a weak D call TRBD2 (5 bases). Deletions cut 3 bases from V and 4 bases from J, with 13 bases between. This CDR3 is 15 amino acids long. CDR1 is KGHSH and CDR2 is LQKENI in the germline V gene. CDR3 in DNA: TGTGCCAGCTCACCGAGGGCTTGGGGTTACAATGAGCAGTTCTTC. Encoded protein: CASSPRAWGYNEQFF.

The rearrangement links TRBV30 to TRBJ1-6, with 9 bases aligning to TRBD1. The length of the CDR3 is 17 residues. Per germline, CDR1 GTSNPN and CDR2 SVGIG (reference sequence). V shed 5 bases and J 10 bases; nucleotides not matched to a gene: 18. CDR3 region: CAWGDPLGQGIWSPLHF. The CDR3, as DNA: TGTGCCTGGGGGGACCCCCTGGGACAGGGTATATGGTCACCCCTCCACTTT.

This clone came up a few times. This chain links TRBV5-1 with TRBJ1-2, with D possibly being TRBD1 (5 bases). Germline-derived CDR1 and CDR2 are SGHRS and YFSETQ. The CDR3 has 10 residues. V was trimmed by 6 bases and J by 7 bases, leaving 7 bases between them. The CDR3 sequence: CASKGIGYTF. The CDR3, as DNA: TGCGCCAGCAAGGGGATTGGCTACACCTTC.

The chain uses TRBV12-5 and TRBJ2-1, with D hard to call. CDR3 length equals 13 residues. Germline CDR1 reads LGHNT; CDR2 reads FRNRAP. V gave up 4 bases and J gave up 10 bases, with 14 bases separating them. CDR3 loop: CASGSETPREQFF. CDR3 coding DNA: TGTGCTAGTGGTTCCGAGACACCCAGGGAGCAGTTCTTC.

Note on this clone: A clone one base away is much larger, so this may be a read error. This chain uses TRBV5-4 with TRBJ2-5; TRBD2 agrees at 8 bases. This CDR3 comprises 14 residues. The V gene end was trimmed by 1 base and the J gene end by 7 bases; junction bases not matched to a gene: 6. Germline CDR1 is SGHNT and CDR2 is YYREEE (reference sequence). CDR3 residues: CASSLSTSEGTQYF. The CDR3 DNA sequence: TGTGCCAGCAGCTTGTCGACTAGCGAAGGGACCCAGTACTTC.

CDR3 in amino acids: CASTLGTSKSDEQFF. In DNA form, the CDR3 reads TGTGCCAGCACCTTAGGGACTAGTAAGAGCGATGAGCAGTTCTTC. The chain combines TRBV9 with TRBJ2-1; 8 positions match TRBD2. Trimming at V came to 6 bases and at J to 8 bases, leaving 13 bases not matched to a gene. Germline assignment: CDR1 SGDLS and CDR2 YYNGEE. The CDR3 contains 15 residues.

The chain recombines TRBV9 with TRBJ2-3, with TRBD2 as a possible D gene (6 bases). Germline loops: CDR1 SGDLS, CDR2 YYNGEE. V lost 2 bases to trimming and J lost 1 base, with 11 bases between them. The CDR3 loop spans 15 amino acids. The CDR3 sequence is CASSVEDYRTDTQYF. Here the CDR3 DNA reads TGTGCCAGCAGCGTTGAGGACTACCGCACAGATACGCAGTATTTT.

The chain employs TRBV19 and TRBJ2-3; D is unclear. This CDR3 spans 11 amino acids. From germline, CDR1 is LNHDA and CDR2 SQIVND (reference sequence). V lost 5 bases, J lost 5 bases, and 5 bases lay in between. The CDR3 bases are TGTGCCAGTAGTTTTGGAGATACGCAGTATTTT. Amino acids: CASSFGDTQYF.

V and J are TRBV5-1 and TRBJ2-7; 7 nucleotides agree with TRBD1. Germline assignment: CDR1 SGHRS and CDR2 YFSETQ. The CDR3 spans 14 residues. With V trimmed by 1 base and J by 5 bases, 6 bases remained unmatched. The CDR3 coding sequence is TGCGCCAGCAGCTTGAAGCAGGGGGTGAACGAGCAGTACTTC. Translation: CASSLKQGVNEQYF.

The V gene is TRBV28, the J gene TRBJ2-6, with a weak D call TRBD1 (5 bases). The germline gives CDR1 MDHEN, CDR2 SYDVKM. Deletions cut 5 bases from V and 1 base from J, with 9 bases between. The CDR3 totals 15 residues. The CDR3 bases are TGTGCCAGCAGTATTCAGGGATCTGGGGCCAACGTCCTGACTTTC. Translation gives CASSIQGSGANVLTF.

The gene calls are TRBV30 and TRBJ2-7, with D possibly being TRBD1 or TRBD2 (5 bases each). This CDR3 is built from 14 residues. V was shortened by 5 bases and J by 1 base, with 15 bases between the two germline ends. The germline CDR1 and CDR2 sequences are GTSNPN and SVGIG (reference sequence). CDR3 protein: CAWAGRGFSYEQYF. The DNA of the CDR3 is TGTGCCTGGGCGGGTAGGGGTTTTTCCTACGAGCAGTACTTC.

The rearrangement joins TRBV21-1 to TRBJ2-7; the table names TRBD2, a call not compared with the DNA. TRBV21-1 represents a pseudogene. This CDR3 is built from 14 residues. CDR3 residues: CATRTSGESYEQYF. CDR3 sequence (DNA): TGTGCCACCCGGACTAGCGGGGAGTCCTACGAGCAGTACTTC.